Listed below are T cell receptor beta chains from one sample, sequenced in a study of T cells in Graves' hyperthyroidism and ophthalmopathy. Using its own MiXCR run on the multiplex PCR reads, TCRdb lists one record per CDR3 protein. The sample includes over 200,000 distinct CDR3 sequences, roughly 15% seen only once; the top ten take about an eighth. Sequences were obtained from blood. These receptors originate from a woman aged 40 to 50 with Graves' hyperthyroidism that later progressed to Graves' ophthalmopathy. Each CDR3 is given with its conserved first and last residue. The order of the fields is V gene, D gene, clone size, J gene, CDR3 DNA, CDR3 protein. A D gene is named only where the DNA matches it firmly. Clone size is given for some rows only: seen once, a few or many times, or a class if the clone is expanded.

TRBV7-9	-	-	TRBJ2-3	TGTGCCAGCAGCTATATTTGGACAATCCCAGATACGCAGTATTTT	CASSYIWTIPDTQYF
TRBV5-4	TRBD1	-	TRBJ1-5	TGTGCCAGCAGCCAAGGCAGGGGGTATCAGCCCCACCATTTT	CASSQGRGYQPHHF
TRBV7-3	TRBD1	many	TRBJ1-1	TGTGCCAGCAGCTTGGGGCAGGGGGCGAGAGCTTTCTTT	CASSLGQGARAFF
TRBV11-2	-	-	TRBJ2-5	TGTGCCAGCAGACTTGGGAGCGGACTATGGAAAGAGACCCAGTGCTTC	CASRLGSGLWKETQCF
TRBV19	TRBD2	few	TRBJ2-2	TGTGCCGGTACTTCGACTAGCGGGAGTGGTTATGGCGGGGAGCTGTTTTTT	CAGTSTSGSGYGGELFF
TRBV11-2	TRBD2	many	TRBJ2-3	TGTGCCAGCAGTCGCGGGACTAGCGGCACAGATACGCAGTATTTT	CASSRGTSGTDTQYF
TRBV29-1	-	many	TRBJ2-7	TGCAGCGTTAGGGACCCCGGAGGCGAGCAGTACTTC	CSVRDPGGEQYF
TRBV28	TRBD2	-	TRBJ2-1	TGTGCCAGCAGTTTAACCCCTTTACTAGCGGGAGGGAAGAGCTCCTACAATGAGCAGTTCTTC	CASSLTPLLAGGKSSYNEQFF
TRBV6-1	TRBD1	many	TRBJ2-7	TGTGCCAGCAGTTTCGGCCCACAGGGGGACTACGAGCAGTACTTC	CASSFGPQGDYEQYF
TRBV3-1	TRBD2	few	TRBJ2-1	TGTGCCAGCAGCCAGCCGGGACTAGCGGGAGTCAATGAGCAGTTCTTC	CASSQPGLAGVNEQFF
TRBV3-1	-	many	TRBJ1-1	TGTGCCAGCAGCCAAGAGGCGGGGGTCGTGAACACTGAAGCTTTCTTT	CASSQEAGVVNTEAFF
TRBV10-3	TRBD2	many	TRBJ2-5	TGTGCCATCAGTGAACTGCCTAGCGGGAGCAAGACCCAGTACTTC	CAISELPSGSKTQYF
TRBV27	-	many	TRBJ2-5	TGTGCCAGCAAAACGGGAAATCAAGAGACCCAGTACTTC	CASKTGNQETQYF
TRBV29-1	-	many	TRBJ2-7	TGCAGCGTTCTATCGCCGGGACTCTCCTACGAGCAGTACTTC	CSVLSPGLSYEQYF
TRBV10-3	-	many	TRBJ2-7	TGTGCCACCGCGGAGGCCGTGTACGAGCAGTACTTC	CATAEAVYEQYF
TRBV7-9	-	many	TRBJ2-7	TGTGCCAGCACCGAAATGGGAACCTACGAGCAGTACTTC	CASTEMGTYEQYF
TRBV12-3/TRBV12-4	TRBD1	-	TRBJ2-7	TGTGCCAGCAGTTTTGACAGGGGATACGAGCAGTACTTC	CASSFDRGYEQYF
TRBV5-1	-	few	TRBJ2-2	TGCGCCAGCAGCTTGGCAGGCTCACTCACCGGGGAGCTGTTTTTT	CASSLAGSLTGELFF
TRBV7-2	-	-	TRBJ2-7	TGTGCCAGCAGCCCCCAGGGGGGGAGCTACGAGCAGTACTTC	CASSPQGGSYEQYF
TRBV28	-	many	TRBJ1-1	TGTGCCAGCAGTTTTGAGAGTGCTGAAGCTTTCTTT	CASSFESAEAFF
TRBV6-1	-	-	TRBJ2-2	TGTGCCAGCAGGTCGAACACCGGGGAGCTGTTTTTT	CASRSNTGELFF
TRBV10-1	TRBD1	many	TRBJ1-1	TGCGCCAGCAGCCGAACCAGACAGGGGGGAACTGAAGCTTTCTTT	CASSRTRQGGTEAFF
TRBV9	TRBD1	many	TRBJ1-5	TGTGCCAGCAGCTTCGGACAGGGAGAGGATCAGCCCCAGCATTTT	CASSFGQGEDQPQHF
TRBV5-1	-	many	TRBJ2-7	TGCGCCAGCAGCTTGCTACCGGCTACCTACGAGCAGTACTTC	CASSLLPATYEQYF
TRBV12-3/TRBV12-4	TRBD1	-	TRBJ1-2	TGTGCCAGCAGTCTCTCGGGACAGGGGTATGGTGGCTACACCTTC	CASSLSGQGYGGYTF
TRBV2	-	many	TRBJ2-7	TGTGCCGGCGAAGGATTAACGGGACGATACTACGAGCAGTACTTC	CAGEGLTGRYYEQYF
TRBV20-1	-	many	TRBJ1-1	TGCAGTGCTAGCCGGTTTGACCGCAGGAACACTGAAGCTTTCTTT	CSASRFDRRNTEAFF
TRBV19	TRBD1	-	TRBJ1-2	TGTGCCAGTAGTATTTCCCGGACAGGGGGCTATGGCTACACCTTC	CASSISRTGGYGYTF
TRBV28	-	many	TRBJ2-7	TGTGCCAGCAGTGCCCCCTCCTACGAGCAGTACTTC	CASSAPSYEQYF
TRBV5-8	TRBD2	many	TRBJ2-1	TGTGCCAGCAGTTCGACGCCGGGACTAGACAATGAGCAGTTCTTC	CASSSTPGLDNEQFF
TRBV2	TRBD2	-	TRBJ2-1	TGTGCCAGCAGGGCCGGGACTAGCGGGACTAATGAGCAGTTCTTC	CASRAGTSGTNEQFF
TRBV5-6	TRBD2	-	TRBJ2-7	TGTGCCAGCAGTCTAGCGGGAGGGAATATCTACGAGCAGTACTTC	CASSLAGGNIYEQYF
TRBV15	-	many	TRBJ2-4	TGTGCCACCAGCGCCGGGCCCCGAGGGGCCAAAAACATTCAGTACTTC	CATSAGPRGAKNIQYF
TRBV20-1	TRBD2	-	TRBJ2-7	TGCAGTGCTAGAGCCGTGACTAGCGGGGGCATCTACGAGCAGTACTTC	CSARAVTSGGIYEQYF
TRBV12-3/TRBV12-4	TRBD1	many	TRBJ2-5	TGTGCCAGCAGTTGGGACAGGGGTTTGGAGACCCAGTACTTC	CASSWDRGLETQYF
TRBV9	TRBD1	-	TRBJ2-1	TGTGCCAGCAGCGTTGTGGGGACAGGGAGGGATGAGCAGTTCTTC	CASSVVGTGRDEQFF
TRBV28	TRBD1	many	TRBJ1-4	TGTGCCAGCAGCCCAGGAAGGACAGGGCTTAATGAAAAACTGTTTTTT	CASSPGRTGLNEKLFF
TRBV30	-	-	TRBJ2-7	TGCGCCTGGAGTGCCCTCGGGGTTCTTAGGGACGAGCAGTACTTC	CAWSALGVLRDEQYF
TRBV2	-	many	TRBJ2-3	TGTGCCAGCCAAGAAGCGGCCCAGACAGATACGCAGTATTTT	CASQEAAQTDTQYF
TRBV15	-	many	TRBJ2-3	TGTGCCACCAGCTCCCGGCGAAGCGATACGCAGTATTTT	CATSSRRSDTQYF
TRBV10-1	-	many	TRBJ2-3	TGCGCCAGCAGGAGGGACTTCACAGATACGCAGTATTTT	CASRRDFTDTQYF
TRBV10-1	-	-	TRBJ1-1	TGCGCCAGCAGTGACCCAGGGCCTAACACTGAAGCTTTCTTT	CASSDPGPNTEAFF
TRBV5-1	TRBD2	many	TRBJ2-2	TGCGCCAGCAGTTTGGTAGCGGGAGCCCCCGGGGAGCTGTTTTTT	CASSLVAGAPGELFF
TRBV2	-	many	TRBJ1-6	TGTGCCAGCAGGCACGGAGGGGCGCGGAATTCACCCCTCCACTTT	CASRHGGARNSPLHF
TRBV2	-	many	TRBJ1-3	TGTGCCAGCAAGGCAGGGCTGTCTGGAAACACCATATATTTT	CASKAGLSGNTIYF
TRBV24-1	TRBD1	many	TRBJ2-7	TGTGCCACCAGTGACGGGACAGGGGGCAACGAGCAGTACTTC	CATSDGTGGNEQYF
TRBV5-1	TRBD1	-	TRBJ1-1	TGCGCCAGCAGCTCTGGACAGGGGGGGAACACTGAAGCTTTCTTT	CASSSGQGGNTEAFF
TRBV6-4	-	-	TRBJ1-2	TGTGCCAGCAGTTCCGGGGGGGCGAACTATGGCTACACCTTC	CASSSGGANYGYTF
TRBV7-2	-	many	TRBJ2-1	TGTGCCAGCACCCAGAGGGGCGGAGCCTACAATGAGCAGTTCTTC	CASTQRGGAYNEQFF
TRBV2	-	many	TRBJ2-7	TGTGCCAGCAGTGGGGGCGGAGGAGCCTACGAGCAGTACTTC	CASSGGGGAYEQYF
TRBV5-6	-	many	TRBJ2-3	TGTGCCAGCAGCCCCCCGGGGAGCCCCACAGATACGCAGTATTTT	CASSPPGSPTDTQYF
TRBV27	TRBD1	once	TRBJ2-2	TGTGCCAGCAGTTCCTACACAGGGGTTTTTGGCACCGGGGAGCTGTTTTTT	CASSSYTGVFGTGELFF
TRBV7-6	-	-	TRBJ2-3	TGTGCCAGCAGCTTGTACTTCACAGATACGCAGTATTTT	CASSLYFTDTQYF
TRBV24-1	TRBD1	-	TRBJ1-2	TGTGCCACCAGCGCAGGACAGGTCTATGGCTACACCTTC	CATSAGQVYGYTF
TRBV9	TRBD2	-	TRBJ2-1	TGTGCCAGCAGCGGAACCCTGGGAGCGGGAAGCTCCTACAATGAGCAGTTCTTC	CASSGTLGAGSSYNEQFF